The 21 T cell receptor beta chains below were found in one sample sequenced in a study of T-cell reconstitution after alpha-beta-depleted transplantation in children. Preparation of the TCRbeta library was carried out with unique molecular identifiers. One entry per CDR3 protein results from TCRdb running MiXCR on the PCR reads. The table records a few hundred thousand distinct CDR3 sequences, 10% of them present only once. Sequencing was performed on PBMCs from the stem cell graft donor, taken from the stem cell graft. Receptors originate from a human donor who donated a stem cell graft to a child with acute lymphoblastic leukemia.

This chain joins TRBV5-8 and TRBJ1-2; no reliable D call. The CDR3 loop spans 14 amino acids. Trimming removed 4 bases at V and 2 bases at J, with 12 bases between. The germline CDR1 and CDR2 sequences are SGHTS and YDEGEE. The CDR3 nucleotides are TGTGCCAGCAGCCCGAAGGGAGGAAACTATGGCTACACCTTC. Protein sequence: CASSPKGGNYGYTF.

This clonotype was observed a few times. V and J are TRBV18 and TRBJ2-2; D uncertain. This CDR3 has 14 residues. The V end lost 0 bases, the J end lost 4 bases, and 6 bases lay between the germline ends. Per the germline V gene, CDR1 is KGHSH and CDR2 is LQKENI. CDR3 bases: TGTGCCAGCTCACCACCTCTTCTCACCGGGGAGCTGTTTTTT. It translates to CASSPPLLTGELFF.

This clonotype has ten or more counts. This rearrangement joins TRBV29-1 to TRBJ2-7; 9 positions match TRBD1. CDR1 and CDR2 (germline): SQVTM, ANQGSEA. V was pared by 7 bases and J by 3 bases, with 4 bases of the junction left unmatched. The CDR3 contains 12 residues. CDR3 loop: CSARTGDYEQYF. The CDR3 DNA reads TGCAGCGCAAGGACAGGGGACTACGAGCAGTACTTC.

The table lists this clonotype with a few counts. The CDR3: CASSPRLVLAGLGNTDTQYF. CDR3 nucleotides: TGCGCCAGCAGCCCCCGGCTCGTACTAGCGGGTCTCGGGAACACAGATACGCAGTATTTT. The V gene is TRBV5-1, the J gene TRBJ2-3, with 9 bases that match TRBD2. J was trimmed by 2 bases and V by 4 bases; bases with no gene match: 20. The CDR3 is made up of 20 amino acids. Germline V gene sequence: CDR1 SGHRS, CDR2 YFSETQ.

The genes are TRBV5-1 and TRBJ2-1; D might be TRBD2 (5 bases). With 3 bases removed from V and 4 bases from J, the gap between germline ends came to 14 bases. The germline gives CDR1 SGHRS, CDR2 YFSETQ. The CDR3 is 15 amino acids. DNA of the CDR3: TGCGCCAGCAGCTGGCGCGGAGGTCTATACAATGAGCAGTTCTTC. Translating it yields CASSWRGGLYNEQFF.

The CDR3 coding sequence is TGTGCCAGCAGCCAAGTTCACGGTCGGAATTCACCCCTCCACTTT. This sequence encodes CASSQVHGRNSPLHF. The chain joins TRBV3-1 to TRBJ1-6; D gene uncertain. V lost 1 base and J lost 7, with 11 bases in between. This CDR3 is built from 15 residues. Germline loops: CDR1 LGHDT, CDR2 YNNKEL (reference sequence).

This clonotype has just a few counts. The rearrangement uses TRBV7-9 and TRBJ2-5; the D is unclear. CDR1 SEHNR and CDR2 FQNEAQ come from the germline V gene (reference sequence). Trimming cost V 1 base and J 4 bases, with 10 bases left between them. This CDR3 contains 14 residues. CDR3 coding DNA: TGTGCCAGCAGCTTAGTATCGGATGCAGAGACCCAGTACTTC. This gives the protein CASSLVSDAETQYF.

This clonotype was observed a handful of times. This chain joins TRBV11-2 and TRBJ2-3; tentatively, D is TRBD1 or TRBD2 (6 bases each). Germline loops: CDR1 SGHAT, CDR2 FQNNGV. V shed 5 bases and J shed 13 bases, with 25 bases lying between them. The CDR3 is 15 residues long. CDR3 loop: CASSRPGTRGPTEYF. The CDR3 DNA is TGTGCCAGCAGCAGACCTGGGACCCGGGGGCCTACCGAGTATTTT.

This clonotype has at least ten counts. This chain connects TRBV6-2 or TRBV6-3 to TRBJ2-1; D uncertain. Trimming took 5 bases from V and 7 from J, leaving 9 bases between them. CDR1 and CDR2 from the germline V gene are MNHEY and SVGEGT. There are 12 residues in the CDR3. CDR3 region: CASSRRENEQFF. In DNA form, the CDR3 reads TGTGCCAGCAGTAGGCGTGAAAATGAGCAGTTCTTC.

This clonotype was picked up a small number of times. The CDR3 spells CASSYRRLNTEAFF. The CDR3 DNA reads TGTGCCAGCAGTTATAGGCGGTTGAACACTGAAGCTTTCTTT. The chain combines TRBV6-2 or TRBV6-3 with TRBJ1-1; D gene uncertain. The CDR3 runs 14 residues. Germline V gene data show CDR1 as MNHEY and CDR2 as SVGEGT. V was trimmed by 3 bases and J by 0 bases, leaving 8 bases between them.

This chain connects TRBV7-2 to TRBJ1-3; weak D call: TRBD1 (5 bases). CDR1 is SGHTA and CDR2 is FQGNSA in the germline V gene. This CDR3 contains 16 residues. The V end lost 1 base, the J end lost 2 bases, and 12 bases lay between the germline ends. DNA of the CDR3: TGTGCCAGCAGCTTAGTACTTCTCAGGGCTGGAAACACCATATATTTT. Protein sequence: CASSLVLLRAGNTIYF.

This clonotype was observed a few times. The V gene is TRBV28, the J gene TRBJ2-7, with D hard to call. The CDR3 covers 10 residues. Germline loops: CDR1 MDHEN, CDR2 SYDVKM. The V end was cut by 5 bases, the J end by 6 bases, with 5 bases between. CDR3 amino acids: CASSRFEQYF. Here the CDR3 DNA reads TGTGCCAGCAGTCGATTCGAGCAGTACTTC.

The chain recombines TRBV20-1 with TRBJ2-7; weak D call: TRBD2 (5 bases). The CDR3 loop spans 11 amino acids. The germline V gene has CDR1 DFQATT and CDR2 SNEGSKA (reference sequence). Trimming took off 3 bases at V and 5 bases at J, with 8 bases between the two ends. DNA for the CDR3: TGCAGTGCTAGTTTCGGGGACGAGCAGTACTTC. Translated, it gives CSASFGDEQYF.

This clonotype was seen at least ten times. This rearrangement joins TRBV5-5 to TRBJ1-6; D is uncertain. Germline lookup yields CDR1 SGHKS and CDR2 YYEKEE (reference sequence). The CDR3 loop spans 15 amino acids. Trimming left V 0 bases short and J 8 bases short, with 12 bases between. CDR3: CASSLEGLRDSPLHF. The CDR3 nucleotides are TGTGCCAGCAGCTTGGAAGGCCTGAGGGATTCACCCCTCCACTTT.

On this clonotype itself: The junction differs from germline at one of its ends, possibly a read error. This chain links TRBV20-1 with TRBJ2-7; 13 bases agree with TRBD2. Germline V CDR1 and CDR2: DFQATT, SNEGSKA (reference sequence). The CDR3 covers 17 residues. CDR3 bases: TGCTGTGCTAGAGATGGCACTAGCGGGAGGGCCGTTTACGAGCAGTACTTC. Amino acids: CCARDGTSGRAVYEQYF.

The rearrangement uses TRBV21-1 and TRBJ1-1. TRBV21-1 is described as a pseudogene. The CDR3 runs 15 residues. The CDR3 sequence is CASSKEEAGRTEAFF. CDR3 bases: TGTGCCAGCAGCAAAGAAGAGGCAGGGCGGACTGAAGCTTTCTTT.

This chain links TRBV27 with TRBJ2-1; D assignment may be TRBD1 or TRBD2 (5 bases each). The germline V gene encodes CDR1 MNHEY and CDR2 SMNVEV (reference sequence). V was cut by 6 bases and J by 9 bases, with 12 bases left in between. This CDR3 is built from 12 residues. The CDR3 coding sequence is TGTGCCAGCAGGCAGGGTGGGGGTGAGCAGTTCTTC. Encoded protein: CASRQGGGEQFF.

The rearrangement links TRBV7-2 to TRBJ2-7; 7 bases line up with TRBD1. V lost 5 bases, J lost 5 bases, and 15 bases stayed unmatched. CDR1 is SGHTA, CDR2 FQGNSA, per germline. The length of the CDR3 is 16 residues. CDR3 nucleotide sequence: TGTGCCAGCAGCCCTCCCCCCACGACAGGGTTACACGAGCAGTACTTC. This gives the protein CASSPPPTTGLHEQYF.

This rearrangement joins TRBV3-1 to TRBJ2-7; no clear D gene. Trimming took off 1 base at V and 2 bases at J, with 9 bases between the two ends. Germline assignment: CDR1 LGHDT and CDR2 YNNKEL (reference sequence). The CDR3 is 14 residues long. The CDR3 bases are TGTGCCAGCAGCCAAGCCGCAGGACCCTACGAGCAGTACTTC. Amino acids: CASSQAAGPYEQYF.

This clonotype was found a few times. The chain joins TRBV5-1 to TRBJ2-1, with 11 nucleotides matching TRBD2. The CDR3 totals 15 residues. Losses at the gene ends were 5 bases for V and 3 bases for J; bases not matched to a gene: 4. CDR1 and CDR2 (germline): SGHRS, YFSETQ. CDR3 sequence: CASRLAGVFYNEQFF. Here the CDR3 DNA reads TGCGCCAGCAGACTAGCGGGAGTGTTCTACAATGAGCAGTTCTTC.

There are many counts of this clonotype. CDR3 DNA sequence: TGTGCCGCGGGACAGATGAACACTGAAGCTTTCTTT. Encoded protein: CAAGQMNTEAFF. The gene calls are TRBV6-5 and TRBJ1-1; 7 nucleotides align to TRBD1. CDR1 and CDR2 from the germline V gene are MNHEY and SVGAGI. J gave up 0 bases and V 11 bases, and 3 bases lay outside the gene matches. This CDR3 is built from 12 residues.